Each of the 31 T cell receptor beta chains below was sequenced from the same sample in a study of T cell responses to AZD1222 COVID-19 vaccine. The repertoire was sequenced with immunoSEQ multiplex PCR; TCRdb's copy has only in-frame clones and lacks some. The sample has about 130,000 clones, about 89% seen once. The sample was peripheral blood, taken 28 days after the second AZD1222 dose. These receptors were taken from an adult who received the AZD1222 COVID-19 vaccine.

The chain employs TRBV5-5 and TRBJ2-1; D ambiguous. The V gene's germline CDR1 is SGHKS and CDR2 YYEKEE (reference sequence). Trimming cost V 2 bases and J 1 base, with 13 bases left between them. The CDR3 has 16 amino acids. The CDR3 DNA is TGTGCCAGCAGCTTAGGGTACTTCTCTTCCTACAATGAGCAGTTCTTC. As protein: CASSLGYFSSYNEQFF.

CDR3 coding DNA: TGCAGCGTTACAGGGGGAATGAACACTGAAGCTTTCTTT. The encoded protein is CSVTGGMNTEAFF. The chain carries TRBV29-1 and TRBJ1-1; 8 nucleotides align to TRBD1. With V trimmed by 5 bases and J by 0 bases, 2 bases remained unmatched. The CDR3 covers 13 residues. CDR1 SQVTM and CDR2 ANQGSEA come from the germline V gene. Full variable domain (rest looked up from reference TRBV29-1 and TRBJ1-1): SAVISQKPSRDICQRGTSLTIQCQVDSQVTMMFWYRQQPGQSLTLIATANQGSEATYESGFVIDKFPISRPNLTFSTLTVSNMSPEDSSIYLCSVTGGMNTEAFFGQGTRLTVV.

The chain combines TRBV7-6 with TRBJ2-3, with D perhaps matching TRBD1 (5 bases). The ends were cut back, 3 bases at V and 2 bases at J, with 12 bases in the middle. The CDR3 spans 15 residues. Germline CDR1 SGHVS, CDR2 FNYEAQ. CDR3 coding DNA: TGTGCCAGCAGCTTGGGGCTAGGGGTCACAGATACGCAGTATTTT. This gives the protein CASSLGLGVTDTQYF.

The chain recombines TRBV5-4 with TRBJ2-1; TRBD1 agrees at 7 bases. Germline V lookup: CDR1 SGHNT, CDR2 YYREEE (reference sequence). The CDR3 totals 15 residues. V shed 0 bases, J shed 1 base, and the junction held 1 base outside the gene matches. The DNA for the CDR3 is TGTGCCAGCAGCTTGGTGACAGGGTCCTACAATGAGCAGTTCTTC. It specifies CASSLVTGSYNEQFF.

The CDR3 loop reads CASSEQGEQSPLHF. In DNA form, the CDR3 reads TGTGCCAGCAGTGAACAGGGGGAACAATCACCCCTCCACTTT. V and J are TRBV2 and TRBJ1-6, with 7 bases identical to TRBD1. Germline values: CDR1 SNHLY, CDR2 FYNNEI. V lost 2 bases and J lost 10; bases outside the gene matches: 5. The CDR3 is 14 residues long.

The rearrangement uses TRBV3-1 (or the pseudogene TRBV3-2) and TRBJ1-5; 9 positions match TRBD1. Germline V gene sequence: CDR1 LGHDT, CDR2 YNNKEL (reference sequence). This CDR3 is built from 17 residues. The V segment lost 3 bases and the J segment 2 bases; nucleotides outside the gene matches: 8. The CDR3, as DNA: TGTGCCAGCAGCCAGGGACAGGGCCTTAGGGGCAATCAGCCCCAGCATTTT. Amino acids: CASSQGQGLRGNQPQHF.

CDR3 loop: CASSLHGTGKVEAFF. Here the CDR3 DNA reads TGTGCCAGCAGCCTCCACGGGACAGGGAAGGTTGAAGCTTTCTTT. The V and J genes are TRBV14 and TRBJ1-1; 9 bases match TRBD1. CDR1 and CDR2 (germline): SGHDN, FVKESK. The length of the CDR3 is 15 residues. V lost 4 bases to trimming and J lost 7 bases; unmatched junction nucleotides: 10.

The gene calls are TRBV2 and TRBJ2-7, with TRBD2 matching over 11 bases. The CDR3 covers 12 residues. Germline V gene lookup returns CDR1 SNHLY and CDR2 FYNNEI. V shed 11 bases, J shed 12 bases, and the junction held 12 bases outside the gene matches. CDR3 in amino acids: CAGEGTSGIVYF. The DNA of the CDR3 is TGTGCCGGGGAAGGGACTAGCGGAATCGTGTACTTC. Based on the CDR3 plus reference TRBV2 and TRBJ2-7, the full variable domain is EPEVTQTPSHQVTQMGQEVILRCVPISNHLYFYWYRQILGQKVEFLVSFYNNEISEKSEIFDDQFSVERPDGSNFTLKIRSTKLEDSAMYFCAGEGTSGIVYFGPGTRLTVT.

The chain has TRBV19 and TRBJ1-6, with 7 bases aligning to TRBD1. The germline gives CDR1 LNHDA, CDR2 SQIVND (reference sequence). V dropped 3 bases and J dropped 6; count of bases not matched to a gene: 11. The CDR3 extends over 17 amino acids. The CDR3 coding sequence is TGTGCCAGTAGTATGTGGCAGCCGGGACAGCGTAATTCACCCCTCCACTTT. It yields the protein CASSMWQPGQRNSPLHF.

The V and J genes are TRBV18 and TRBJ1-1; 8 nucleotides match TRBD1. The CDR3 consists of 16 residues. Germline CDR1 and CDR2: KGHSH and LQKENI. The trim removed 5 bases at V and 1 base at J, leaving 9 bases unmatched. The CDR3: CASSTRAGGGNTEAFF. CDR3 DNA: TGTGCCAGCTCAACCCGGGCAGGGGGCGGGAACACTGAAGCTTTCTTT.

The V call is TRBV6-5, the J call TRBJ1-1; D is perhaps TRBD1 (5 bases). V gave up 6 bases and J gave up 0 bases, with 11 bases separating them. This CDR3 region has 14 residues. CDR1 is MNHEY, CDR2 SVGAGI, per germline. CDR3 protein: CASRTGTVNTEAFF. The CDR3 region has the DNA TGTGCCAGCAGGACCGGGACGGTGAACACTGAAGCTTTCTTT.

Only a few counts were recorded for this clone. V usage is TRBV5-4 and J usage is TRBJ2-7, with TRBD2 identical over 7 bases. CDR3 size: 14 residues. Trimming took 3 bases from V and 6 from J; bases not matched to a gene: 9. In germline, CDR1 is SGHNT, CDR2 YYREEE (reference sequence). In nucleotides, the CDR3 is TGTGCCAGCAGCTCCCCTAGCGGCTTACTCGAGCAGTACTTC. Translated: CASSSPSGLLEQYF.

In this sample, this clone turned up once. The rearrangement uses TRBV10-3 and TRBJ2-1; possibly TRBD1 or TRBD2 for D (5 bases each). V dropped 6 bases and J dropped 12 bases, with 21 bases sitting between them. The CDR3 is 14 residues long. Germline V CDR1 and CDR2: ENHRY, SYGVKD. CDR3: CAIRIRDGGEGQFF. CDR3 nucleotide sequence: TGTGCCATCAGAATACGGGACGGCGGCGAGGGGCAGTTCTTC.

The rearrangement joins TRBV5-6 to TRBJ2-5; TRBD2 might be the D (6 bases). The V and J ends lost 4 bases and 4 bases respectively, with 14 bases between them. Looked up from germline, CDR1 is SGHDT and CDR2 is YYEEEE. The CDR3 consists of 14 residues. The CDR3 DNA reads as TGTGCCAGCAGCCCGGGGAGGTGGGCAGAGACCCAGTACTTC. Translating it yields CASSPGRWAETQYF.

CDR3 region: CASSQGALTTETQYF. The CDR3 DNA sequence: TGCGCCAGCAGCCAAGGCGCGCTTACCACGGAGACCCAGTACTTC. V usage is TRBV4-3 and J usage is TRBJ2-5; unclear D gene. CDR1 LGHNA and CDR2 YSLEER come from the germline V gene. V was trimmed by 1 base and J by 5 bases, leaving 14 bases between them. CDR3 length: 15 residues.

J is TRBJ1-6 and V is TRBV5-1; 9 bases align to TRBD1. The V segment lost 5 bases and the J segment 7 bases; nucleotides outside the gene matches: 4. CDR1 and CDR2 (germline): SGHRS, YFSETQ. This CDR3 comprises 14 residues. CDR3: CASRTGTGNSPLHF. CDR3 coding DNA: TGCGCCAGCAGGACCGGGACAGGGAATTCACCCCTCCACTTT.

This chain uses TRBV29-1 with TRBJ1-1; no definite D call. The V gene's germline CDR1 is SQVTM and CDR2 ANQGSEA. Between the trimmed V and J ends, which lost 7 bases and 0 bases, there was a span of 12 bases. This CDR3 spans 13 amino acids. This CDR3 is CSAAGRMNTEAFF. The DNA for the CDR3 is TGCAGCGCCGCGGGCCGGATGAACACTGAAGCTTTCTTT. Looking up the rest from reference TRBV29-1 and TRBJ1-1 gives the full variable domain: SAVISQKPSRDICQRGTSLTIQCQVDSQVTMMFWYRQQPGQSLTLIATANQGSEATYESGFVIDKFPISRPNLTFSTLTVSNMSPEDSSIYLCSAAGRMNTEAFFGQGTRLTVV.

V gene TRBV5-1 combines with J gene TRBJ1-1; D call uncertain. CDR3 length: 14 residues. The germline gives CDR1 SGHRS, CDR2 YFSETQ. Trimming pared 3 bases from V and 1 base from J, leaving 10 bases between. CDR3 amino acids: CASSSPEWNTEAFF. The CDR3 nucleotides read TGCGCCAGCAGCTCGCCTGAGTGGAACACTGAAGCTTTCTTT.

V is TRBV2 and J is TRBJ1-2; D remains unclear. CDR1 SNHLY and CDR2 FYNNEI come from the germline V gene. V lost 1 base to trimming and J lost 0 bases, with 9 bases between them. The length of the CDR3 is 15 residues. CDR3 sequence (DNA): TGTGCCAGCAGTGAAGATGGAAGGGCTAACTATGGCTACACCTTC. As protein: CASSEDGRANYGYTF.

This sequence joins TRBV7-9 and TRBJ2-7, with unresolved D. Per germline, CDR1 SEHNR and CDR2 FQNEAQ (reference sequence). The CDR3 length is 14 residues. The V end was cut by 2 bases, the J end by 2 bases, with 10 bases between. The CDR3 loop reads CASSLRSGAYEQYF. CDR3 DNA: TGTGCCAGCAGCTTAAGGTCGGGCGCCTACGAGCAGTACTTC.

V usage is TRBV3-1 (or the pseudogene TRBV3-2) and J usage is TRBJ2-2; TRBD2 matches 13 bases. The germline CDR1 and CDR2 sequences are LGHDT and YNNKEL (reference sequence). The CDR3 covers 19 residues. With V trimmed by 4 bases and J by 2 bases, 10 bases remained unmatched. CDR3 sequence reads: CASSRSGLAGPPNTGELFF. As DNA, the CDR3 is TGTGCCAGCAGCCGGTCGGGACTAGCGGGGCCCCCAAACACCGGGGAGCTGTTTTTT.

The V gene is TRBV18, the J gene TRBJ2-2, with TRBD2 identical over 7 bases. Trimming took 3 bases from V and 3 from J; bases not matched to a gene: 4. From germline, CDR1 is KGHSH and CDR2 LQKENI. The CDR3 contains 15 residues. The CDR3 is CASSPIRGDTGELFF. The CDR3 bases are TGTGCCAGCTCACCTATCCGGGGGGACACCGGGGAGCTGTTTTTT.

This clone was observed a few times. The CDR3 protein is CASSLGWGVGNTIYF. The CDR3 region has the DNA TGTGCCAGCAGCTTGGGGTGGGGCGTCGGAAACACCATATATTTT. This chain joins TRBV7-9 and TRBJ1-3; a possible D gene is TRBD1 (5 bases). The germline V and J ends were trimmed by 3 bases and 4 bases, with 13 bases remaining between them. CDR3 length: 15 residues. The V gene's germline CDR1 is SEHNR and CDR2 FQNEAQ (reference sequence). The full variable domain, in which reference TRBV7-9 and TRBJ1-3 provide the parts outside the CDR3, is DTGVSQNPRHKITKRGQNVTFRCDPISEHNRLYWYRQTLGQGPEFLTYFQNEAQLEKSRLLSDRFSAERPKGSFSTLEIQRTEQGDSAMYLCASSLGWGVGNTIYFGEGSWLTVV.

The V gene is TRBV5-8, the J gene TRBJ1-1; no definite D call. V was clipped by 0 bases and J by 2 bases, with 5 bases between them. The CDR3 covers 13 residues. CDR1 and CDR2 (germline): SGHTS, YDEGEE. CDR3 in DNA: TGTGCCAGCAGCTTGGAGGGAAACACTGAAGCTTTCTTT. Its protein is CASSLEGNTEAFF.

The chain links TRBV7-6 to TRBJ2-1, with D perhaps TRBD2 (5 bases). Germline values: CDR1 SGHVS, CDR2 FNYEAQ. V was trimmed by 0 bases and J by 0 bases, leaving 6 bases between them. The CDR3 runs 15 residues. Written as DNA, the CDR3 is TGTGCCAGCAGCTTAGCGGCGGGCTCCTACAATGAGCAGTTCTTC. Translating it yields CASSLAAGSYNEQFF.

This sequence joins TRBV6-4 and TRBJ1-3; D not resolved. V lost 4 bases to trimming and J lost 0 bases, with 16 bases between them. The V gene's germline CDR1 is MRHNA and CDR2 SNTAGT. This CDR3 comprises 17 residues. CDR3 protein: CASSVENDEPSGNTIYF. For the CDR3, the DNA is TGTGCCAGCAGTGTTGAAAACGATGAACCCTCTGGAAACACCATATATTTT.

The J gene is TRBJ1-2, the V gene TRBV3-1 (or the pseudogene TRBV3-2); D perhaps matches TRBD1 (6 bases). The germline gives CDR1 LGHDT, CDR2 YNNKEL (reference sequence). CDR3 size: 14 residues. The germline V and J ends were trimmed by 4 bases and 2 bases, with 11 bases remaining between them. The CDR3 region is CASSPRGANYGYTF. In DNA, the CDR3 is TGTGCCAGCAGCCCCCGGGGGGCGAACTATGGCTACACCTTC.

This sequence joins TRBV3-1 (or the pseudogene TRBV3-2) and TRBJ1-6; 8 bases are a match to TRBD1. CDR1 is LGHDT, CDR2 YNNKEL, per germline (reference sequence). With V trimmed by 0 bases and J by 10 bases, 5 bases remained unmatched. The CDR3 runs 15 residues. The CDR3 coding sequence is TGTGCCAGCAGCCAAGATGCAGGGGGCCGATCACCCCTCCACTTT. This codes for CASSQDAGGRSPLHF.

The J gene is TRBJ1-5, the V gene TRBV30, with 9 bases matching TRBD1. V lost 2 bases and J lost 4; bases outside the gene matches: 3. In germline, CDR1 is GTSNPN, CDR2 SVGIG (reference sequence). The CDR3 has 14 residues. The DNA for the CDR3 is TGTGCCTGGAGTCCGGGACAGGGAAATCAGCCCCAGCATTTT. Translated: CAWSPGQGNQPQHF.

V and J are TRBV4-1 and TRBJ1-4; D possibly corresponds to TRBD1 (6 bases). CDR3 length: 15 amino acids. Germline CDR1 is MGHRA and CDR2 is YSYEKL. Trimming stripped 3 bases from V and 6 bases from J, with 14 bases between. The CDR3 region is CASSQGGGEYEKLFF. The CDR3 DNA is TGCGCCAGCAGCCAGGGCGGGGGCGAATATGAAAAACTGTTTTTT.

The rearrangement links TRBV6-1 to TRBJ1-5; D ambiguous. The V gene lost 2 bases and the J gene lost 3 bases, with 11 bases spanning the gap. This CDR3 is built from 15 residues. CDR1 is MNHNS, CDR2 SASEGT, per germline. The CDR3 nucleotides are TGTGCCAGCAGTGAAATGGGGTCGCCCAATCAGCCCCAGCATTTT. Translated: CASSEMGSPNQPQHF.